A selection of T cell receptor beta chains follows, all from one sample in a study of shared clonotypes between healthy human individuals. Some clones are missing from TCRdb's copy, which holds only in-frame ones; the method was immunoSEQ multiplex PCR. The top ten hold 0.045% to 0.07% of the sample, which has some 580,000 clones, roughly 97% seen once. The sequenced sample was naive CD4+ T cells sorted from blood. The receptors were sampled from a young woman in good health. Both conserved end residues are part of each CDR3. The D gene is left open where the match is weak. The size entry is marked missing in some rows and otherwise reads once, few, many or a size class.

CDR3 length: 16
J gene: TRBJ1-1
V gene: TRBV10-3
clone size: -
D gene: -
CDR3 protein: CAIRGEQGRWNTEAFF
CDR3 DNA: TGTGCCATCAGGGGTGAGCAGGGGAGGTGGAACACTGAAGCTTTCTTT

CDR3 length: 14
J gene: TRBJ2-2
V gene: TRBV6-6
clone size: -
D gene: -
CDR3 protein: CASRTNYRAGELFF
CDR3 DNA: TGTGCCAGCAGAACCAACTACAGGGCAGGGGAGCTGTTTTTT

CDR3 length: 16
J gene: TRBJ2-2
V gene: TRBV2
clone size: -
D gene: TRBD2
CDR3 protein: CASGTGSGSVTGELFF
CDR3 DNA: TGTGCCAGCGGCACCGGTAGCGGGAGTGTCACCGGGGAGCTGTTTTTT

CDR3 length: 12
J gene: TRBJ1-2
V gene: TRBV5-1
clone size: -
D gene: -
CDR3 protein: CASSLDQGGYTF
CDR3 DNA: TGCGCCAGCAGCTTGGACCAGGGGGGCTACACCTTC

CDR3 length: 16
J gene: TRBJ2-3
V gene: TRBV11-2
clone size: once
D gene: TRBD1
CDR3 protein: CASSLGTGLGTDTQYF
CDR3 DNA: TGTGCCAGCAGCTTAGGGACAGGGCTGGGCACAGATACGCAGTATTTT

CDR3 length: 17
J gene: TRBJ2-7
V gene: TRBV28
clone size: -
D gene: -
CDR3 protein: CASSLWGRRAEAYEQYF
CDR3 DNA: TGTGCCAGCAGTTTATGGGGGAGAAGGGCCGAGGCCTACGAGCAGTACTTC

CDR3 length: 15
J gene: TRBJ1-5
V gene: TRBV2
clone size: -
D gene: -
CDR3 protein: CASSEGGKGNQPQHF
CDR3 DNA: TGTGCCAGCAGTGAGGGGGGGAAGGGGAATCAGCCCCAGCATTTT

CDR3 length: 16
J gene: TRBJ2-3
V gene: TRBV6-1
clone size: -
D gene: -
CDR3 protein: CASSEAPGSSTDTQYF
CDR3 DNA: TGTGCCAGCAGTGAAGCGCCCGGGTCCAGCACAGATACGCAGTATTTT

CDR3 length: 15
J gene: TRBJ1-5
V gene: TRBV5-5
clone size: -
D gene: -
CDR3 protein: CASSPAGPSSAPQHF
CDR3 DNA: TGTGCCAGCAGCCCCGCGGGGCCCTCCAGCGCGCCCCAGCATTTT

CDR3 length: 15
J gene: TRBJ1-3
V gene: TRBV5-4
clone size: -
D gene: TRBD1
CDR3 protein: CASSLQGAGGNTIYF
CDR3 DNA: TGTGCCAGCAGCTTGCAGGGGGCCGGTGGAAACACCATATATTTT

CDR3 length: 12
J gene: TRBJ2-5
V gene: TRBV29-1
clone size: -
D gene: TRBD1
CDR3 protein: CSVGTAKETQYF
CDR3 DNA: TGCAGCGTAGGGACAGCCAAAGAGACCCAGTACTTC

CDR3 length: 17
J gene: TRBJ1-5
V gene: TRBV19
clone size: -
D gene: -
CDR3 protein: CASSTSTKDGKNQPQHF
CDR3 DNA: TGTGCCAGTAGTACCTCAACAAAGGACGGAAAGAATCAGCCCCAGCATTTT

CDR3 length: 15
J gene: TRBJ1-5
V gene: TRBV7-2
clone size: -
D gene: -
CDR3 protein: CASSYSGISNQPQHF
CDR3 DNA: TGTGCCAGCAGCTACTCAGGGATTAGCAATCAGCCCCAGCATTTT

CDR3 length: 15
J gene: TRBJ2-1
V gene: TRBV11-2
clone size: once
D gene: TRBD2
CDR3 protein: CASSLVLAGPNEQFF
CDR3 DNA: TGTGCCAGCAGCTTAGTTCTAGCGGGTCCTAATGAGCAGTTCTTC

CDR3 length: 13
J gene: TRBJ2-7
V gene: TRBV7-9
clone size: -
D gene: -
CDR3 protein: CASSLGNSYEQYF
CDR3 DNA: TGTGCCAGCAGCTTAGGCAACTCCTACGAGCAGTACTTC

CDR3 length: 15
J gene: TRBJ2-7
V gene: TRBV21-1
clone size: -
D gene: -
CDR3 protein: CASSLSGRARYEQYF
CDR3 DNA: TGTGCCAGCAGCCTTAGCGGGAGGGCCAGGTACGAGCAGTACTTC